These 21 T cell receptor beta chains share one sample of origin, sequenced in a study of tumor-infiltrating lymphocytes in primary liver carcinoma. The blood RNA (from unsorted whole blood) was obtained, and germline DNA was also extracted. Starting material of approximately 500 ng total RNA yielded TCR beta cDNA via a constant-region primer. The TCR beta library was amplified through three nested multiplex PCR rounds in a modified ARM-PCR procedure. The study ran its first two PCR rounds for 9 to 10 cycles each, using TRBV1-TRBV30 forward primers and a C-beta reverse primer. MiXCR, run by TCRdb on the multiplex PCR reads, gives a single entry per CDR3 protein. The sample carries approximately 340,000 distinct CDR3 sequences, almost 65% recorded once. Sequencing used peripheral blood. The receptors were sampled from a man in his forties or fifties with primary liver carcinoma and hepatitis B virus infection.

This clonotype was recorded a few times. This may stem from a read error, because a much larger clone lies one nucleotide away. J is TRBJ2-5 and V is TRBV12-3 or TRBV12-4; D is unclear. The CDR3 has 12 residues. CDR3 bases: TGTGCCAGCAGTTTACGCTCGTACGAGCAGCACTTC. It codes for CASSLRSYEQHF.

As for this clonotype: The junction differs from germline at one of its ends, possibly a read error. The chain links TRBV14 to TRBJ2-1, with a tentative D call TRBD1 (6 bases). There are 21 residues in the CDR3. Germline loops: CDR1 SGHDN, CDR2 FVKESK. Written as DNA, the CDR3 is TGTGCCAGCAGCCAAGCCCTACAGGGTATTCCTATTTCCAGCTCCTACAATGAGCGGTTCTTC. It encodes CASSQALQGIPISSSYNERFF.

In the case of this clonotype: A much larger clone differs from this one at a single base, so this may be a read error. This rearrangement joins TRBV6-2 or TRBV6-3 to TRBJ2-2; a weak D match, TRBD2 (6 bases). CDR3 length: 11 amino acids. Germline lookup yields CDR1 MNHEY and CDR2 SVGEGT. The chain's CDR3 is CASSNTGGLFF. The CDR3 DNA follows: TGTGCCAGCAGTAACACCGGGGGGCTGTTTTTT.

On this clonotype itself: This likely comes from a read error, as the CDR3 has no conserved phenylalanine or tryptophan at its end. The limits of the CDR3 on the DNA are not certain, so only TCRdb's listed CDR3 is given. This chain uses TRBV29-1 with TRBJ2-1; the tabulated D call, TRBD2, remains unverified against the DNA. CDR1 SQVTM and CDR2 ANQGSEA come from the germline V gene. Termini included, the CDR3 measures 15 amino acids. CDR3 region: CSCGPAGSSYNEQFL.

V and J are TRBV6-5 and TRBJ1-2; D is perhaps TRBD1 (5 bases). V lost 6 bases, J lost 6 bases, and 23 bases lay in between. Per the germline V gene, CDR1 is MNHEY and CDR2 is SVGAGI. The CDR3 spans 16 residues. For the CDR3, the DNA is TGTGCCAGCAGACGGACAACCCCCGCCCTGGGAAATGGCTACACCTTC. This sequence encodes CASRRTTPALGNGYTF.

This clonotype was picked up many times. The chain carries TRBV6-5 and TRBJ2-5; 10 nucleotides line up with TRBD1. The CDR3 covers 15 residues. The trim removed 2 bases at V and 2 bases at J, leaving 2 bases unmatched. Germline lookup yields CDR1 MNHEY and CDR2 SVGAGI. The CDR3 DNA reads TGTGCCAGCAGTTACGGACAGGGGGGGCAAGAGACCCAGTACTTC. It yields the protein CASSYGQGGQETQYF.

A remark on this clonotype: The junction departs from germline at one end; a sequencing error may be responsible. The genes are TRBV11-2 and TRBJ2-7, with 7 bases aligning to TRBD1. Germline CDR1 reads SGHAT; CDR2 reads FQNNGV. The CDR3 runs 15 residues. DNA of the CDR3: TGTGCCGGCAGCTTAGGACAGGAGAAAACTTACGAGCAGTACTTC. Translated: CAGSLGQEKTYEQYF.

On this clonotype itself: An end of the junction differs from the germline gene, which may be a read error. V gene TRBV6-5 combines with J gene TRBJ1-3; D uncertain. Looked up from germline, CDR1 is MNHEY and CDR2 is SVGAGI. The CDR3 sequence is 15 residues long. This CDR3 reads CAISYDGDSGNTIYF. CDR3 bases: TGTGCCATCAGTTACGATGGAGACTCTGGAAACACCATATATTTT.

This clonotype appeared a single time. This CDR3 is CASSFGVLGEQYF. The CDR3 DNA is TGTGCCAGCAGCTTCGGTGTTTTGGGCGAGCAGTACTTC. The chain has TRBV11-3 and TRBJ2-7; no reliable D call. Looked up from germline, CDR1 is SGHNT and CDR2 is YENEEA. V was trimmed by 3 bases and J by 6 bases, leaving 12 bases between them. This CDR3 is 13 amino acids long.

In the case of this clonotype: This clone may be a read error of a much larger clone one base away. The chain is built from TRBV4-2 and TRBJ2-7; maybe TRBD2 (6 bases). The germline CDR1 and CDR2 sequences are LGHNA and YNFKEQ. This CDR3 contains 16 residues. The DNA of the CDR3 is TGTGCCAGCTGCCAAGGGAGTTTGGACTACGTCTACGAGCAGTACTTC. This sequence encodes CASCQGSLDYVYEQYF.

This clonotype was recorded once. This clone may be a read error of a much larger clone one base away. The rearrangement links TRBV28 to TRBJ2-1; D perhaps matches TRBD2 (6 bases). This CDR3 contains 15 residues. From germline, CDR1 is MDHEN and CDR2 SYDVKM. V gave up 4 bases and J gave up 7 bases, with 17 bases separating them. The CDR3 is CASSSVELARNEQFF. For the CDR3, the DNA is TGTGCCAGCAGTTCCGTTGAGCTAGCGAGGAATGAGCAGTTCTTC.

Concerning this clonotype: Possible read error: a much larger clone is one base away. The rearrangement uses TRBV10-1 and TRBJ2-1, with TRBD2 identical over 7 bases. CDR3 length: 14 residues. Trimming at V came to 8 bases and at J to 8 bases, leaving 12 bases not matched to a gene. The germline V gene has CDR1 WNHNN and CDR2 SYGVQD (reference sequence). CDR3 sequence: CASRAHSGKDEQFF. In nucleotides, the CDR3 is TGCGCCAGCCGTGCTCACAGCGGGAAGGATGAGCAGTTCTTC.

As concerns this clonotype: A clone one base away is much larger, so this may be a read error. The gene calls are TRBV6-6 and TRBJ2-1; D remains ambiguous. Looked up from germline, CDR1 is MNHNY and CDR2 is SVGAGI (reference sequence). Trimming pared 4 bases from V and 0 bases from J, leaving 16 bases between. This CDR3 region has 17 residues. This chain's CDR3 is CASSSYIRVGSYNEQFF. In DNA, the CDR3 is TGTGCCAGCAGTTCGTATATCCGTGTGGGCTCCTACAATGAGCAGTTCTTC.

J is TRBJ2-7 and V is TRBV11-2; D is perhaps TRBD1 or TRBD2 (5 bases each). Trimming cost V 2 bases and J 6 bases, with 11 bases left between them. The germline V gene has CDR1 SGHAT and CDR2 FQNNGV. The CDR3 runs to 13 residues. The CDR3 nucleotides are TGTGCCAGCAGCTTAACCTCTGGGGGCGAGCAGTACTTC. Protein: CASSLTSGGEQYF.

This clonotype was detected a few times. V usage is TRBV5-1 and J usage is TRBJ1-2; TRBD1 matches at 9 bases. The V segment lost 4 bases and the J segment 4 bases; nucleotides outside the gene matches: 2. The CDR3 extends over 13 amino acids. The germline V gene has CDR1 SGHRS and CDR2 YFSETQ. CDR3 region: CASSAGQGYGYTF. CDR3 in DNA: TGCGCCAGCAGCGCGGGACAGGGCTATGGCTACACCTTC.

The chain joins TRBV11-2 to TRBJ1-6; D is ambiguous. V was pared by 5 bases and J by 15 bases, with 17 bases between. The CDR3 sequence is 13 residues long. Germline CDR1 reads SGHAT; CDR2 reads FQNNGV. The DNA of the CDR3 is TGTGCCAGCAGCCCCGGAAAGAATTTACTCCTCCACTTT. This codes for CASSPGKNLLLHF.

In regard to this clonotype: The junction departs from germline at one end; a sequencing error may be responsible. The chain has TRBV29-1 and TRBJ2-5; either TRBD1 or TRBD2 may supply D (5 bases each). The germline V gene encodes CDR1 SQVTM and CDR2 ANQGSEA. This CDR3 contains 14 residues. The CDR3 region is CSVAPGADVGTQYF. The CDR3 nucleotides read TGCAGTGTTGCCCCCGGGGCAGACGTGGGGACCCAGTACTTC.

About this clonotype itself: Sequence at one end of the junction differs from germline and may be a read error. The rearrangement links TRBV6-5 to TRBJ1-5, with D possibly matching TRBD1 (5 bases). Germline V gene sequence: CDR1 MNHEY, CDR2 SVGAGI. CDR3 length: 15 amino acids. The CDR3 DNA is TGTGCAAGCAGCCCCGACAAGGGGCAACATCAGCCCCAGCATTTT. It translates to CASSPDKGQHQPQHF.

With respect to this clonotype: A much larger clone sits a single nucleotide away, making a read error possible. CDR3 DNA: TGTGCCAGCAGTGGACAGATCCATACAGATACGCAGTATTTT. Amino acids: CASSGQIHTDTQYF. The rearrangement links TRBV6-1 to TRBJ2-3, with a possible D match to TRBD1 (5 bases). V was pared by 4 bases and J by 3 bases, with 11 bases between. There are 14 residues in the CDR3. Germline CDR1 and CDR2: MNHNS and SASEGT.

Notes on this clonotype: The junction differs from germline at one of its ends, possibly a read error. The CDR3 nucleotides read TGTGCCAGCAGTTTTTCGGGACAGGGAGCTTTCAATCAGTCCCAGCATTTT. Its translation: CASSFSGQGAFNQSQHF. The chain recombines TRBV12-3 or TRBV12-4 with TRBJ1-5, with 9 positions matching TRBD1. The CDR3 length is 17 residues.

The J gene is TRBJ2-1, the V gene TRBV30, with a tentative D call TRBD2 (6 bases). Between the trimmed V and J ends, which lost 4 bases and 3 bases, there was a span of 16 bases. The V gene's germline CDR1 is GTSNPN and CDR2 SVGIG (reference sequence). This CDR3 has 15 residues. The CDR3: CAWNPGLLIYNEQFF. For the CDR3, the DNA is TGTGCCTGGAACCCGGGACTTCTTATCTACAATGAGCAGTTCTTC.